Each of the 14 T cell receptor beta chains below was sequenced from the same sample in a study of blood T cell repertoires in COVID-19. Sequencing used immunoSEQ multiplex PCR; TCRdb keeps in-frame clones, though not all of them. Of some 80,000 clones in the sample, around nine tenths are singletons; the top ten hold 4.9%. The sample was peripheral blood. Receptors originate from a man aged 45 to 65 with active or convalescent COVID-19.

In its sample, this clone was seen once. The rearrangement links TRBV28 to TRBJ1-2; D perhaps matches TRBD1 (5 bases). This CDR3 spans 12 amino acids. Germline V gives CDR1 MDHEN, CDR2 SYDVKM. Trimming pared 7 bases from V and 4 bases from J, leaving 10 bases between. The CDR3 DNA is TGTGCCAGCAACCGACAGTCCTATGGCTACACCTTC. Residues: CASNRQSYGYTF.

As for this clone: Other DNA variants within this sample encode the same CDR3. V usage is TRBV5-6 and J usage is TRBJ2-2, with TRBD2 matching 13 bases. CDR3 length equals 17 residues. The germline gives CDR1 SGHDT, CDR2 YYEEEE. Unmatched junction bases numbered 4, after V lost 5 bases and J lost 0 bases. CDR3 residues: CASSPGLAGANTGELFF. The CDR3 DNA is TGTGCCAGCAGTCCTGGACTAGCGGGGGCGAACACCGGGGAGCTGTTTTTT.

The chain carries TRBV18 and TRBJ2-2; the D gene is possibly TRBD1 (6 bases). Trimming removed 3 bases at V and 13 bases at J, with 15 bases between. Germline V gives CDR1 KGHSH, CDR2 LQKENI. The CDR3 loop spans 13 amino acids. CDR3 nucleotide sequence: TGTGCCAGCTCACCCACTCGACAGGTAGCGCTGTTTTTT. Protein product: CASSPTRQVALFF.

V is TRBV9 and J is TRBJ2-5; D is possibly TRBD2 (5 bases). Per the germline V gene, CDR1 is SGDLS and CDR2 is YYNGEE. The ends were cut back, 0 bases at V and 5 bases at J, with 14 bases in the middle. This CDR3 comprises 15 residues. CDR3 DNA: TGTGCCAGCAGCGTAGAAAGAGGGAACGAGGAGACCCAGTACTTC. Amino acids: CASSVERGNEETQYF.

The J gene is TRBJ1-2, the V gene TRBV28; D is ambiguous. The CDR3 covers 14 residues. Germline V lookup: CDR1 MDHEN, CDR2 SYDVKM. The V end was cut by 2 bases, the J end by 0 bases, with 7 bases between. Here the CDR3 DNA reads TGTGCCAGCAGTTTAGGAGGAGCTAACTATGGCTACACCTTC. Translation: CASSLGGANYGYTF.

The V call is TRBV18, the J call TRBJ1-4; D might be TRBD1 (6 bases). From germline, CDR1 is KGHSH and CDR2 LQKENI. The CDR3 spans 16 residues. V was pared by 3 bases and J by 0 bases, with 11 bases between. CDR3 loop: CASSPDSLSTNEKLFF. The CDR3 DNA reads TGTGCCAGCTCACCGGACAGCCTTTCAACTAATGAAAAACTGTTTTTT.

This chain joins TRBV9 and TRBJ2-3, with D maybe TRBD1 (5 bases). CDR1 is SGDLS and CDR2 is YYNGEE in the germline V gene. CDR3 size: 16 residues. Trimming took off 4 bases at V and 2 bases at J, with 17 bases between the two ends. CDR3 DNA: TGTGCCAGCAGCCCGCGACAGTCCCCCAACACAGATACGCAGTATTTT. Translating gives CASSPRQSPNTDTQYF. The entire variable domain, with the rest obtained from reference TRBV9 and TRBJ2-3, is as follows: DSGVTQTPKHLITATGQRVTLRCSPRSGDLSVYWYQQSLDQGLQFLIQYYNGEERAKGNILERFSAQQFPDLHSELNLSSLELGDSALYFCASSPRQSPNTDTQYFGPGTRLTVL.

This clone has just one count. The CDR3: CATSDPRGLSNQPQHF. CDR3 nucleotides: TGTGCCACCAGTGACCCACGGGGATTAAGCAATCAGCCCCAGCATTTT. The gene calls are TRBV24-1 and TRBJ1-5, with D uncertain. The CDR3 loop spans 16 amino acids. Trimming pared 4 bases from V and 1 base from J, leaving 13 bases between. Germline V CDR1 and CDR2: KGHDR, SFDVKD.

The V and J genes are TRBV6-5 and TRBJ1-2; D not certain. Germline loops: CDR1 MNHEY, CDR2 SVGAGI. Trimming removed 0 bases at V and 6 bases at J, with 11 bases between. The CDR3 contains 14 residues. CDR3 amino acids: CASSYSEGANGYTF. In nucleotides, the CDR3 is TGTGCCAGCAGTTACTCTGAGGGAGCGAATGGCTACACCTTC.

The V and J genes are TRBV5-8 and TRBJ2-6, with D maybe TRBD1 (6 bases). V shed 4 bases and J shed 4 bases, with 18 bases lying between them. This CDR3 spans 17 amino acids. Germline CDR1 SGHTS, CDR2 YDEGEE. The CDR3 protein is CASSLGRGSPGANVLTF. For the CDR3, the DNA is TGTGCCAGCAGCCTGGGAAGGGGGAGCCCCGGGGCCAACGTCCTGACTTTC.

The V call is TRBV5-1, the J call TRBJ1-1; 8 nucleotides line up with TRBD1. The CDR3 sequence is 14 residues long. Germline CDR1 and CDR2: SGHRS and YFSETQ. The V segment lost 1 base and the J segment 1 base; nucleotides outside the gene matches: 0. CDR3 sequence (DNA): TGCGCCAGCAGCTTGACAGGGGGGAACACTGAAGCTTTCTTT. It encodes CASSLTGGNTEAFF. Complete variable domain (other parts from reference TRBV5-1 and TRBJ1-1): KAGVTQTPRYLIKTRGQQVTLSCSPISGHRSVSWYQQTPGQGLQFLFEYFSETQRNKGNFPGRFSGRQFSNSRSEMNVSTLELGDSALYLCASSLTGGNTEAFFGQGTRLTVV.

This clone was detected a few times. The chain couples TRBV3-1 (or the pseudogene TRBV3-2) to TRBJ1-2, with TRBD1 matching over 9 bases. CDR1 and CDR2 (germline): LGHDT, YNNKEL (reference sequence). The CDR3 has 15 amino acids. J was trimmed by 7 bases and V by 3 bases; bases with no gene match: 9. CDR3 sequence: CASSQLGQGRGGYTF. DNA for the CDR3: TGTGCCAGCAGCCAGCTCGGACAGGGGCGTGGTGGCTACACCTTC.

This clone was seen only once. This chain connects TRBV10-2 to TRBJ1-5, with TRBD1 as a possible D gene (6 bases). The CDR3 is made up of 15 amino acids. CDR1 WSHSY and CDR2 SAAADI come from the germline V gene. V shed 2 bases and J shed 5 bases, with 13 bases lying between them. The CDR3, as DNA: TGCGCCAGCAGTGAGGGGGCAGGGGATCATCAGCCCCAGCATTTT. It specifies CASSEGAGDHQPQHF.

The DNA of the CDR3 is TGTGCCAGCAGTTACTCGCCCGGGGGAGGGGACACTGAAGCTTTCTTT. Encoded protein: CASSYSPGGGDTEAFF. V gene TRBV6-5 combines with J gene TRBJ1-1; weak D call: TRBD1 (5 bases). The V end lost 0 bases, the J end lost 3 bases, and 14 bases lay between the germline ends. CDR1 and CDR2 from the germline V gene are MNHEY and SVGAGI. This CDR3 region has 16 residues.